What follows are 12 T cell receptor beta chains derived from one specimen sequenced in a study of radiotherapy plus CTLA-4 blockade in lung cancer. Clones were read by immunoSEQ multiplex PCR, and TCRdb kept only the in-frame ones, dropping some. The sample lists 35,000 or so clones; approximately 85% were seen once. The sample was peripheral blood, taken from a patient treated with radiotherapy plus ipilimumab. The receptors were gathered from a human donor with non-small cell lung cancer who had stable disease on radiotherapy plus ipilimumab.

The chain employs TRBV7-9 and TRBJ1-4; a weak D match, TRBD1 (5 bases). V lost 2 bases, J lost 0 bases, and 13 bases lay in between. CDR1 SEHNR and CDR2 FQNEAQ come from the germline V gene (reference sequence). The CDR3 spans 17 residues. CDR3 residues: CASSLLQDSATNEKLFF. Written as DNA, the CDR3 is TGTGCCAGCAGCTTATTACAAGACAGTGCAACTAATGAAAAACTGTTTTTT.

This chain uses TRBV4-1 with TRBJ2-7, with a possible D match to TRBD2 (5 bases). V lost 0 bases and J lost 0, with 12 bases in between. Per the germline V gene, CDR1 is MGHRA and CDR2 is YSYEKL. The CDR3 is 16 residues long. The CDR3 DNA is TGCGCCAGCAGCCAAGACGGCGGCGGGCTCTCCTACGAGCAGTACTTC. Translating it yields CASSQDGGGLSYEQYF.

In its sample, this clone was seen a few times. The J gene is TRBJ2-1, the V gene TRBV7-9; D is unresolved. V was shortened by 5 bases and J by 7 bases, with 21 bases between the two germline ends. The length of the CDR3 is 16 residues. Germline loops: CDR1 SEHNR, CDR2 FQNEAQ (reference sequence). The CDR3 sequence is CASSPGTAGQRNEQFF. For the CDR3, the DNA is TGTGCCAGCAGCCCAGGCACGGCAGGTCAAAGGAATGAGCAGTTCTTC.

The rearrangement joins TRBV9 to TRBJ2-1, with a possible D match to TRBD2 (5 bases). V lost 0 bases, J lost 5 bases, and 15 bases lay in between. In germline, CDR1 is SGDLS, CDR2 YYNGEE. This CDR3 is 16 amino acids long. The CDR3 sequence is CASSVALRGWDNEQFF. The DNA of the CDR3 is TGTGCCAGCAGCGTAGCTCTCCGGGGATGGGACAATGAGCAGTTCTTC.

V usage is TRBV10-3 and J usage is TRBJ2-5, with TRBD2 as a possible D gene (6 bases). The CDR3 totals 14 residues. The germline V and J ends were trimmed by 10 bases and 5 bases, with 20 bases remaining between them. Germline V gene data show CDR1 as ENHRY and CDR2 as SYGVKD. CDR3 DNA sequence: TGTGCCACCGCGCCCGGAGGAGCGGGTGAGACCCAGTACTTC. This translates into CATAPGGAGETQYF.

The CDR3 nucleotides read TGTGCCAGCAGCTCTACTAGTTACGAGCAGTACTTC. It yields the protein CASSSTSYEQYF. V is TRBV7-2 and J is TRBJ2-7, with D possibly being TRBD2 (5 bases). V was cut by 4 bases and J by 4 bases, with 8 bases left in between. The V gene's germline CDR1 is SGHTA and CDR2 FQGNSA. The CDR3 has 12 amino acids.

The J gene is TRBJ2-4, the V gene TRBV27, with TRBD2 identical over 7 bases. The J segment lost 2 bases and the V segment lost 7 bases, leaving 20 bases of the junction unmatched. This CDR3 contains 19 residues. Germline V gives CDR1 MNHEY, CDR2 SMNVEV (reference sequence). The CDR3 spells CASTFSPPVGGFTKNIQYF. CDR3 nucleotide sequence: TGTGCCAGCACTTTCAGCCCCCCGGTGGGGGGGTTCACCAAAAACATTCAGTACTTC.

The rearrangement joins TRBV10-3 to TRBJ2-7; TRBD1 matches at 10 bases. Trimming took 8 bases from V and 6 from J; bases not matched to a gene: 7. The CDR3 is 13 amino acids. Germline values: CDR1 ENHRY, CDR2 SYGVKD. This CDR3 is CAIAGQGEPEQYF. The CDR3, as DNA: TGTGCCATCGCTGGACAGGGGGAGCCCGAGCAGTACTTC.

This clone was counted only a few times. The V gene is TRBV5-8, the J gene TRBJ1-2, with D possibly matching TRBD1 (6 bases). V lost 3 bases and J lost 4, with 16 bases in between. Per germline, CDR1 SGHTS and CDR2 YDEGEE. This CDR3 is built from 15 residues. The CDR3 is CASSSAADRRYGYTF. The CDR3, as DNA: TGTGCCAGCAGCTCCGCGGCGGACAGACGCTATGGCTACACCTTC.

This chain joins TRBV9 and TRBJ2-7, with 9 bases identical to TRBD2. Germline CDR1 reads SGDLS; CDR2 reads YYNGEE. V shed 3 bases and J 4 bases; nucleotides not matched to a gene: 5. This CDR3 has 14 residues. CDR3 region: CASSEAGGLYEQYF. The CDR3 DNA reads TGTGCCAGCAGCGAGGCGGGAGGGCTGTACGAGCAGTACTTC.

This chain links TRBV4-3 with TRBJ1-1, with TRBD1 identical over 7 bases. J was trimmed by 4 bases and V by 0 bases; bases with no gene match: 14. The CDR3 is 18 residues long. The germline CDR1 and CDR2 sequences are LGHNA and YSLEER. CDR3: CASSQEVPRGPARTEAFF. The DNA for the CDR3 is TGCGCCAGCAGCCAAGAAGTTCCGAGGGGGCCTGCGCGCACTGAAGCTTTCTTT.

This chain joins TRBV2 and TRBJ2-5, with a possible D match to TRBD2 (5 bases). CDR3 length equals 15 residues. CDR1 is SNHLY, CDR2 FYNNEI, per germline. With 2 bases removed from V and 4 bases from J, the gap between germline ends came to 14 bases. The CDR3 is CASSERGIGLETQYF. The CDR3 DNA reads TGTGCCAGCAGTGAACGGGGAATCGGTTTAGAGACCCAGTACTTC.